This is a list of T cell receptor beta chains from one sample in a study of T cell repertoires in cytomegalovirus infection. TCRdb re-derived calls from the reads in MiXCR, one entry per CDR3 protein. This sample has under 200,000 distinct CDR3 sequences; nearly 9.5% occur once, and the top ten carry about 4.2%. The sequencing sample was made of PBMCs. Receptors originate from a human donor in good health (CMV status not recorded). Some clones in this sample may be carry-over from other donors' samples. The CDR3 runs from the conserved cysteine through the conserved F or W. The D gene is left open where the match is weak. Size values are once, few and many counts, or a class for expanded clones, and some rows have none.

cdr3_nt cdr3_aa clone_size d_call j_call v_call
TGTGCCAGCAGCGTGAGCGGGAGGACCAACGAGCAGTACTTC CASSVSGRTNEQYF many TRBD2 TRBJ2-7 TRBV7-9
TGCGCCAGCAGCCAAGGGGGCCTTCCCACTAATTCACCCCTCCACTTT CASSQGGLPTNSPLHF - - TRBJ1-6 TRBV4-1
TGTGCCAGCAGTTTATCCAAAAACCTGGGGGCTTTCTTT CASSLSKNLGAFF - - TRBJ1-1 TRBV12-3/TRBV12-4
TGTGCCAGCAGTTTAGTTCGGGAGGGCTGGAAAACAGATACGCAGTATTTT CASSLVREGWKTDTQYF few TRBD2 TRBJ2-3 TRBV27
TGTGCCAGCAGCTTAGCCTCGACAGGGTACACTGAAGCTTTCTTT CASSLASTGYTEAFF few TRBD1 TRBJ1-1 TRBV11-2
TGCGCCAGCAGCTTGGATGGAGGGGGCACAGATACGCAGTATTTT CASSLDGGGTDTQYF many - TRBJ2-3 TRBV5-1
TGTGCCAGCAGTCCGATTACAGGGGCAAAACTGTTTTTT CASSPITGAKLFF few TRBD1 TRBJ1-4 TRBV12-3/TRBV12-4
TGCAGCGTAACAGGGGTAAGAACTGAAGCTTTCTTT CSVTGVRTEAFF - TRBD1 TRBJ1-1 TRBV29-1
TGTGCCACCAGCAGAGATCCGTCGGCAGAAGCTTTCTTT CATSRDPSAEAFF - - TRBJ1-1 TRBV15
TGTGCCAGCAGCCGACCCCTGGGCGGGGAGCTGTTTTTT CASSRPLGGELFF many - TRBJ2-2 TRBV11-2
TGTGCCAGCACCGATACAGGGCGCGTCGGTCAGCCCCAGCATTTT CASTDTGRVGQPQHF many - TRBJ1-5 TRBV7-8
TGCAGCGCCAATAGCGGAAGGAACACCGGGGAGCTGTTTTTT CSANSGRNTGELFF few - TRBJ2-2 TRBV29-1
TGCAGCGCCTTCATGAGCGGGGGGGCGGCTAATGAGCAGTTCTTC CSAFMSGGAANEQFF - TRBD2 TRBJ2-1 TRBV29-1